This record concerns one T cell receptor beta chain sequence. Some 90 million PBMCs were counted before genomic DNA extraction. Profiling relied on immunoSEQ multiplex PCR, and the TCRdb table lists in-frame clones only, not all of them. Among fewer than 500,000 clones listed, roughly 85% were seen once. This sample is part of a study of shared clonotypes between healthy human individuals. The clonotype comes from a woman aged 40-49 years in good health. Some clones in this sample may be carry-over from other donors' samples. Sequences were obtained from PBMCs.

For the CDR3, the DNA is TGTGCCAGCAGTTACGTAGAACAGCCCCAGCATTTT. The encoded protein is CASSYVEQPQHF. V usage is TRBV6-6 and J usage is TRBJ1-5; D is unclear. The CDR3 is 12 residues long. V was clipped by 2 bases and J by 7 bases, with 6 bases between them. The germline gives CDR1 MNHNY, CDR2 SVGAGI (reference sequence).